A selection of T cell receptor beta chains follows, all from one sample in a study of T cell responses to AZD1222 COVID-19 vaccine. Only in-frame clones appear in the TCRdb table, and some are missing; sequencing was by immunoSEQ multiplex PCR. The sample contains fewer than 120,000 clones, 70% to 90% of which appear only once. Sequences were derived from peripheral blood, sampled on day 0 of AZD1222 vaccination. These receptors all stem from an adult in good health. Both conserved end residues are trimmed from each CDR3. D genes are given only for firm matches.

v_gene: TRBV7-9
d_gene: NA
j_gene: TRBJ1-6
CDR3aa: ASSSKPGSSYNSPLH

v_gene: TRBV9
d_gene: NA
j_gene: TRBJ1-5
CDR3aa: ASGAINQPQH

v_gene: TRBV10-3
d_gene: TRBD2
j_gene: TRBJ2-3
CDR3aa: AISESGGGATDTQY

v_gene: TRBV19
d_gene: TRBD1
j_gene: TRBJ1-2
CDR3aa: ATAPPGQGIYSYGYT

v_gene: TRBV6-6
d_gene: TRBD2
j_gene: TRBJ2-7
CDR3aa: ASSGAGGPRGEQY

v_gene: TRBV29-1
d_gene: TRBD2
j_gene: TRBJ2-1
CDR3aa: RVGTSGPATVDEQF

v_gene: TRBV7-9
d_gene: NA
j_gene: TRBJ2-3
CDR3aa: ASSLGRSTGLGDTQY

v_gene: TRBV5-1
d_gene: NA
j_gene: TRBJ1-3
CDR3aa: ASSPGDFSGNTIY

v_gene: TRBV5-8
d_gene: NA
j_gene: TRBJ2-7
CDR3aa: AARRVPGYEQY

v_gene: TRBV9
d_gene: TRBD2
j_gene: TRBJ2-1
CDR3aa: ASSPLLGLAGGHEQF

v_gene: TRBV18
d_gene: NA
j_gene: TRBJ1-4
CDR3aa: ASSPGASNEKLF

v_gene: TRBV3-1/TRBV3-2
d_gene: NA
j_gene: TRBJ2-7
CDR3aa: ASSPPLGGRGQY

v_gene: TRBV7-2
d_gene: NA
j_gene: TRBJ2-3
CDR3aa: ASSPGVDTQY

v_gene: TRBV28
d_gene: TRBD1
j_gene: TRBJ1-1
CDR3aa: ASSSPRGLNTEAF

v_gene: TRBV7-9
d_gene: NA
j_gene: TRBJ1-4
CDR3aa: ASSFTGADEKLF

v_gene: TRBV19
d_gene: TRBD2
j_gene: TRBJ2-5
CDR3aa: ASSIVAGGIPDQSETQY

v_gene: TRBV5-4
d_gene: NA
j_gene: TRBJ1-1
CDR3aa: ASSSRGRRSMNTEAF

v_gene: TRBV4-2
d_gene: NA
j_gene: TRBJ2-3
CDR3aa: ASSQDLAADTQY

v_gene: TRBV24-1
d_gene: NA
j_gene: TRBJ2-7
CDR3aa: ATSDEYEQY

v_gene: TRBV2
d_gene: NA
j_gene: TRBJ2-7
CDR3aa: ASRNSYEQY

v_gene: TRBV5-6
d_gene: NA
j_gene: TRBJ1-2
CDR3aa: ASSLVTGMGGYT

v_gene: TRBV19
d_gene: TRBD1
j_gene: TRBJ1-5
CDR3aa: ASSLMGQNQPQH

v_gene: TRBV30
d_gene: TRBD1
j_gene: TRBJ1-2
CDR3aa: AWSGTGATASGYT

v_gene: TRBV11-2
d_gene: NA
j_gene: TRBJ1-5
CDR3aa: ASSLGTGLVGNQPQH

v_gene: TRBV2
d_gene: NA
j_gene: TRBJ1-5
CDR3aa: ASSFSGGQPQH

v_gene: TRBV12-3/TRBV12-4
d_gene: NA
j_gene: TRBJ1-1
CDR3aa: ASSMGGEFF

v_gene: TRBV2
d_gene: NA
j_gene: TRBJ1-5
CDR3aa: ASSGERSASNQPQH

v_gene: TRBV19
d_gene: NA
j_gene: TRBJ1-2
CDR3aa: ASSVGRGNYGYT

v_gene: TRBV18
d_gene: NA
j_gene: TRBJ2-7
CDR3aa: ASSPSGSDEQY

v_gene: TRBV19
d_gene: TRBD1
j_gene: TRBJ1-1
CDR3aa: ASHSGTEVAEAF

v_gene: TRBV18
d_gene: NA
j_gene: TRBJ1-2
CDR3aa: ASSPAENYGYT

v_gene: TRBV29-1
d_gene: NA
j_gene: TRBJ1-1
CDR3aa: SVNRLNTEAF

v_gene: TRBV6-2/TRBV6-3
d_gene: NA
j_gene: TRBJ2-5
CDR3aa: ASSPPGVPETQY

v_gene: TRBV18
d_gene: NA
j_gene: TRBJ2-5
CDR3aa: ASSPQKQETQY

v_gene: TRBV6-5
d_gene: NA
j_gene: TRBJ1-3
CDR3aa: ASSFGAGSGNTIY

v_gene: TRBV7-3
d_gene: NA
j_gene: TRBJ2-3
CDR3aa: ASSPLLVTDTQY

v_gene: TRBV5-1
d_gene: TRBD2
j_gene: TRBJ2-3
CDR3aa: ASNSAGGSGTDTQY

v_gene: TRBV6-2/TRBV6-3
d_gene: NA
j_gene: TRBJ1-6
CDR3aa: ASSYSSRPDSPLH

v_gene: TRBV7-2
d_gene: TRBD1
j_gene: TRBJ1-1
CDR3aa: ASSRRTGESDEAF

v_gene: TRBV6-5
d_gene: TRBD1
j_gene: TRBJ1-2
CDR3aa: ASRRGQGAYGYT

v_gene: TRBV7-6
d_gene: NA
j_gene: TRBJ1-2
CDR3aa: ASSLEAGTRYYGYT

v_gene: TRBV10-3
d_gene: NA
j_gene: TRBJ2-2
CDR3aa: AIRETGTGELF

v_gene: TRBV18
d_gene: NA
j_gene: TRBJ1-1
CDR3aa: ASSPVGYTEAF

v_gene: TRBV7-2
d_gene: NA
j_gene: TRBJ1-6
CDR3aa: ASSLLPENSPLH

v_gene: TRBV3-1/TRBV3-2
d_gene: TRBD1
j_gene: TRBJ1-1
CDR3aa: ASSKRTGGPNTEAF

v_gene: TRBV19
d_gene: NA
j_gene: TRBJ2-7
CDR3aa: ASSMGSDTYEQY

v_gene: TRBV2
d_gene: NA
j_gene: TRBJ2-6
CDR3aa: ASRSRGLTGANVLT

v_gene: TRBV4-2
d_gene: NA
j_gene: TRBJ2-7
CDR3aa: ASSQDSGGRLYEQY

v_gene: TRBV9
d_gene: NA
j_gene: TRBJ1-1
CDR3aa: ASSARQLGAEAF

v_gene: TRBV7-6
d_gene: NA
j_gene: TRBJ2-3
CDR3aa: ASSSLLSGTGPSAADTQY

v_gene: TRBV4-3
d_gene: NA
j_gene: TRBJ1-2
CDR3aa: ASSQETSPTLLYGYT

v_gene: TRBV28
d_gene: NA
j_gene: TRBJ2-6
CDR3aa: ASSLRGAGGANVLT